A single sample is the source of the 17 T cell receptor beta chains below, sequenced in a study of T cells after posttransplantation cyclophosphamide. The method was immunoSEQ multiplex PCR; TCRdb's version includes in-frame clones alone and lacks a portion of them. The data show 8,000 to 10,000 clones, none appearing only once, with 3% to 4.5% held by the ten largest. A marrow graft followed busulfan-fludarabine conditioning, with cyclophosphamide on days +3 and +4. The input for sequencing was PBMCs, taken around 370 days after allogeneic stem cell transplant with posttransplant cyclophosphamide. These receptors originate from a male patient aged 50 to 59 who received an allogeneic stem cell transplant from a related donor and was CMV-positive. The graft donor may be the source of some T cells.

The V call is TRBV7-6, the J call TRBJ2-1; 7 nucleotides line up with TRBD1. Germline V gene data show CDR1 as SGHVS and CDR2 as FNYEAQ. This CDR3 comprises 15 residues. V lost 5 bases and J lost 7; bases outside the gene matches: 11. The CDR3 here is CASSRNRGRGNEQFF. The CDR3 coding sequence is TGTGCCAGCAGCCGTAACAGGGGACGTGGGAATGAGCAGTTCTTC.

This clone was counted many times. DNA of the CDR3: TGCGCCAGCAGTCCCGGAGACAGGGACAAGTTCTTC. Encoded protein: CASSPGDRDKFF. The chain is built from TRBV23-1 and TRBJ2-1; TRBD1 agrees at 7 bases. TRBV23-1 is classed as an ORF, of uncertain function. This CDR3 spans 12 amino acids. V trimming: 4 bases; J trimming: 14 bases; junction bases outside the gene matches: 8.

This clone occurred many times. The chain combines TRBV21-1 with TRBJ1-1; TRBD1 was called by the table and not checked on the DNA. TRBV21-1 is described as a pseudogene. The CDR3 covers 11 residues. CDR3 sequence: CASSNRHGAFF. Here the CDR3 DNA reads TGTGCCAGCAGCAATAGACATGGAGCTTTCTTT.

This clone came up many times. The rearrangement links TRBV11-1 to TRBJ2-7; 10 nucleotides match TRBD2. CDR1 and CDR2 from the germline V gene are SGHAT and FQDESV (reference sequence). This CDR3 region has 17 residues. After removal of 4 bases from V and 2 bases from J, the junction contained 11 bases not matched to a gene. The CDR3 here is CASSSGLGTSGTYEQYF. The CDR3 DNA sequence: TGTGCCAGCAGCTCCGGCTTGGGAACTAGCGGGACCTACGAGCAGTACTTC.

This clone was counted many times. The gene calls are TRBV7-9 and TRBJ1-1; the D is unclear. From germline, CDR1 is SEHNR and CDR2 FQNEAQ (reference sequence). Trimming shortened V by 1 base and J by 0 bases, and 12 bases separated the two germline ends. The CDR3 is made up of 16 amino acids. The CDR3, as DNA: TGTGCCAGCAGCTTAGGTGTAGCCGGGATGAACACTGAAGCTTTCTTT. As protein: CASSLGVAGMNTEAFF.

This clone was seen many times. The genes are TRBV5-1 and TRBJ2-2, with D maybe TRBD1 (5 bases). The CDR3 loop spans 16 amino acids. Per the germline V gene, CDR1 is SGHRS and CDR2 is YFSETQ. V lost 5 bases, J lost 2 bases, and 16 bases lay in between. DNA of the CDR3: TGCGCCAGCAGGTGGGGCCGACGCGAAAACACCGGGGAGCTGTTTTTT. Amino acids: CASRWGRRENTGELFF.

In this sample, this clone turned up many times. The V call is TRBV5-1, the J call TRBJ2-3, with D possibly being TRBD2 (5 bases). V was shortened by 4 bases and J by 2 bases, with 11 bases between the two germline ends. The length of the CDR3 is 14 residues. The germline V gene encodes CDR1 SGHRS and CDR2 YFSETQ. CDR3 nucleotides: TGCGCCAGCAGCCCACGGGGTACCACAGATACGCAGTATTTT. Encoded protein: CASSPRGTTDTQYF.

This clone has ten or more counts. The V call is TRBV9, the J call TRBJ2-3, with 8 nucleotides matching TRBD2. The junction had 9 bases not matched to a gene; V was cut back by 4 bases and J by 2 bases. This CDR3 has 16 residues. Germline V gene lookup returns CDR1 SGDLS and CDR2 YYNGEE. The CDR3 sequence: CASSFGTRIHTDTQYF. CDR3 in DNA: TGTGCCAGCAGCTTCGGGACTAGGATTCACACAGATACGCAGTATTTT.

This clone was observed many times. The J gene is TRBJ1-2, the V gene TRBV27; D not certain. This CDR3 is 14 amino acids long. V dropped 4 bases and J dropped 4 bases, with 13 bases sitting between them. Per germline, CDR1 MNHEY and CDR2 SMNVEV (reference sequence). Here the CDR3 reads CASSSINTIYGYTF. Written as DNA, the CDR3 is TGTGCCAGCAGTTCAATTAACACAATCTATGGCTACACCTTC.

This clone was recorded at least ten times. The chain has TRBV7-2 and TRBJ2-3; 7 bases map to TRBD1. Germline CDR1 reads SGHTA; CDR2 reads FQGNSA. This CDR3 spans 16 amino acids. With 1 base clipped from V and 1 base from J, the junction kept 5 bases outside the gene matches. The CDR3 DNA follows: TGTGCCAGCAGCTTAGTCGAGACAGGGCGCACAGATACGCAGTATTTT. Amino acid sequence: CASSLVETGRTDTQYF.

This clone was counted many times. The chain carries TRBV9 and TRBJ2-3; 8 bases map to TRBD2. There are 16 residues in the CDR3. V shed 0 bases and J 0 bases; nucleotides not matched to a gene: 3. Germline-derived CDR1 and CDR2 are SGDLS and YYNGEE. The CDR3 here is CASSVVAGGSTDTQYF. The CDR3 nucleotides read TGTGCCAGCAGCGTAGTTGCGGGAGGTAGCACAGATACGCAGTATTTT. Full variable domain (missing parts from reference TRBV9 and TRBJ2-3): DSGVTQTPKHLITATGQRVTLRCSPRSGDLSVYWYQQSLDQGLQFLIQYYNGEERAKGNILERFSAQQFPDLHSELNLSSLELGDSALYFCASSVVAGGSTDTQYFGPGTRLTVL.

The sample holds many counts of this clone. The CDR3 DNA sequence: TGCGCCAGCAGCTCAACAGGGGCCGCAGCTGAGCAGTTCTTC. Translation gives CASSSTGAAAEQFF. The chain recombines TRBV5-1 with TRBJ2-1; 7 bases map to TRBD1. CDR1 is SGHRS and CDR2 is YFSETQ in the germline V gene. V dropped 3 bases and J dropped 9; count of bases not matched to a gene: 9. CDR3 length equals 14 residues.

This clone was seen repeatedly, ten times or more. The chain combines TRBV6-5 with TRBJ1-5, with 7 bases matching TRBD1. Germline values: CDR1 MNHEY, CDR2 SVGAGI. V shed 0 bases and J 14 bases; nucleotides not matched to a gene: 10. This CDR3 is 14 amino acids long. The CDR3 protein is CASSYSHGDSQEHF. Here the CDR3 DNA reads TGTGCCAGCAGTTACTCACACGGGGACAGCCAGGAGCATTTT.

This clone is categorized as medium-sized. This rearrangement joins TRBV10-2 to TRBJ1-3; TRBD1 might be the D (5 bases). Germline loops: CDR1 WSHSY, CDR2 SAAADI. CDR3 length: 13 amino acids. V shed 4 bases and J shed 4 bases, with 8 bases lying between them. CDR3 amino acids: CASSGTIGNTIYF. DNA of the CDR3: TGCGCCAGCAGTGGGACAATCGGAAACACCATATATTTT.

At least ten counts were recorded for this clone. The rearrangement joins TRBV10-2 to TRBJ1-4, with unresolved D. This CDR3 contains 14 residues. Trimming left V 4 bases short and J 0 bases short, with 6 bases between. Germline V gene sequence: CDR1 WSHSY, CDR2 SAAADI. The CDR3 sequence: CASSGHSTNEKLFF. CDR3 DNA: TGCGCCAGCAGTGGACATTCAACTAATGAAAAACTGTTTTTT.

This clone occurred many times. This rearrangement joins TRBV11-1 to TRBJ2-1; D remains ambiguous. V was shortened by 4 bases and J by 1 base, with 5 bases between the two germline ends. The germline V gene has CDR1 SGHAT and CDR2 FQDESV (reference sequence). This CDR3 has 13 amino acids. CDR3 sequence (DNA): TGTGCCAGCAGCTCCCATTCCTACAATGAGCAGTTCTTC. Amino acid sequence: CASSSHSYNEQFF. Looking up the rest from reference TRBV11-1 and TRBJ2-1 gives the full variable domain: EAEVAQSPRYKITEKSQAVAFWCDPISGHATLYWYRQILGQGPELLVQFQDESVVDDSQLPKDRFSAERLKGVDSTLKIQPAELGDSAMYLCASSSHSYNEQFFGPGTRLTVL.

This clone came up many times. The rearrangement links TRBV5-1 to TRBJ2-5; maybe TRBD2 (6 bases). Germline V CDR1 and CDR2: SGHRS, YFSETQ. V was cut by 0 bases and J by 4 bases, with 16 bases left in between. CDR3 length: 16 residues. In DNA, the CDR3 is TGCGCCAGCAGCTTGGTTGGGACTTCTTATGGAGAGACCCAGTACTTC. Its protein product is CASSLVGTSYGETQYF.